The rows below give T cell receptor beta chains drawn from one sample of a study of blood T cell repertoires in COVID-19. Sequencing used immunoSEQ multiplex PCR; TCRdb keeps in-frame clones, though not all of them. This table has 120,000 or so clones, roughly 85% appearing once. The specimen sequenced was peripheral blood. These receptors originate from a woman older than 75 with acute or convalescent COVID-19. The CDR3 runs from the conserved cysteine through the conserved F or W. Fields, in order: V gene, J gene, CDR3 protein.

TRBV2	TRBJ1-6	CASYNNNSPLHF
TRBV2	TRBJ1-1	CASSARGVGTEAFF
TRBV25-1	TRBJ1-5	CASSEFGGAEPQHF
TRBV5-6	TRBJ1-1	CASSFGTGVTEAFF
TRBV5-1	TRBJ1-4	CASSFRERRSATNEKLFF
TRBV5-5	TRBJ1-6	CASSLAGGYNSPLHF
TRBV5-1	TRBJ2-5	CASSSGGTEETQYF
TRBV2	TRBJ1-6	CVGRGPSYNSPLHF
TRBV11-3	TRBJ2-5	CASSPNPGTQETQYF
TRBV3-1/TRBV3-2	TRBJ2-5	CASSGALAGGRVRETQYF
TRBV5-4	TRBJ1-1	CASSPGSGGDTEAFF
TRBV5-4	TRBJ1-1	CASSSGIGKTEAFF
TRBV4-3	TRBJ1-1	CASSQDGTGDTEAFF
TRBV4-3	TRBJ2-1	CASSYSPRGERIF
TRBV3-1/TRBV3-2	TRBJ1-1	CASSQDNRVFPEAFF
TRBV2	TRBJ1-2	CASMWDRGLNYGYTF
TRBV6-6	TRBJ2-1	CASSPGQINEQFF
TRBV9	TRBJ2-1	CASSSLGDIREQFF
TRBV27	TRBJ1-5	CASSARGNQPQHF
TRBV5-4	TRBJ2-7	CASSPGQFYEQYF
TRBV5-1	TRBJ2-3	CASSGTSGGYTDTQYF
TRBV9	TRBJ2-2	CASSVRNTGELFF
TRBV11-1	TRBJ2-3	CATDSRDTQYF
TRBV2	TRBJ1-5	CASSWTGEDQPQHF
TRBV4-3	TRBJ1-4	CASSQWLQSNEKLFF
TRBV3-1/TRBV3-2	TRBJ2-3	CASSQVSWDRVTGANTDTQYF
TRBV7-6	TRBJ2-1	CASSLDGTSGGWSYNEQFF
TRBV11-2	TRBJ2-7	CASSFNRGRNYEQYF
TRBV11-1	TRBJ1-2	CASSLDGWGYTF
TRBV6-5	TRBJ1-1	CASSSRQGGTEAFF
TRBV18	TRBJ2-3	CASSPLGGPDTQYF
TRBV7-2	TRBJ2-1	CASSLRRGAGYNEQFF
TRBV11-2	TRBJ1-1	CASSRDRDTEAFF
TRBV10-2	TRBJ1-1	CASSVMNTEAFF
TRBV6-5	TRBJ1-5	CASSYGRGKPQHF
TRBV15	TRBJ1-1	CATSYAGGYTEAFF
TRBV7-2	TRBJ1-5	CASSSTSGNQPQHF
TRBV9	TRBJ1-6	CASSAGQGGNSPLHF
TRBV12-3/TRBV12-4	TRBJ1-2	CASSLRDRGGYTF
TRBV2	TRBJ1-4	CASRRGELDEKLFF
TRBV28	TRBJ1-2	CASSDYRGGYTF
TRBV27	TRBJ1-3	CASSLSYGQTSSGNTIYF
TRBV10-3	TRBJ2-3	CAISGGISSTDTQYF
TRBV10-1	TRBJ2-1	CASSEASGSEQFF
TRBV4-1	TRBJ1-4	CASSLGTGGNEKLFF
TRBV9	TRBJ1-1	CASSVGRDAGEAFF
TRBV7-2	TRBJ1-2	CASSTSTGVNYGYTF
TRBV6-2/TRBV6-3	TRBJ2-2	CASSSLAGGDTGELFF
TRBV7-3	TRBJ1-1	CASSLDKGHPEAFF
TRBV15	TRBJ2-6	CATSLGGYSGSGANVLTF
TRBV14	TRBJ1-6	CASSQVGRDSPLHF
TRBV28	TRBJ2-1	CASSINPSGETDEQFF
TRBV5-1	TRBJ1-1	CASSLIPGGTEAFF
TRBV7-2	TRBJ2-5	CASSTRAPAGETQYF
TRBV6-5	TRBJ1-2	CASRLQGSGYTF